These 4 T cell receptor beta chains were sequenced from one sample in a study of stem cell transplantation in POMP-related autoinflammatory disease. Measured with immunoSEQ multiplex PCR; TCRdb has only the in-frame clones, and not every one. The sample consists of more than 20,000 clones, around 86% of them appearing once. The source material was CD4+ T cells from PBMCs, sampled before stem cell transplantation. These receptors came from a human donor with POMP-related autoinflammation and immune dysregulation (PRAID).

The chain combines TRBV7-2 with TRBJ2-5, with D possibly being TRBD1 (5 bases). The germline CDR1 and CDR2 sequences are SGHTA and FQGNSA. Between the trimmed V and J ends, which lost 1 base and 3 bases, there was a span of 6 bases. This CDR3 is 13 amino acids long. The CDR3 nucleotides are TGTGCCAGCAGCTTAGTGGACAAAGAGACCCAGTACTTC. It codes for CASSLVDKETQYF. Full variable domain (missing parts from reference TRBV7-2 and TRBJ2-5): GAGVSQSPSNKVTEKGKDVELRCDPISGHTALYWYRQSLGQGLEFLIYFQGNSAPDKSGLPSDRFSAERTGGSVSTLTIQRTQQEDSAVYLCASSLVDKETQYFGPGTRLLVL.

The DNA of the CDR3 is TGTGCCAGCAGTTTCGAGGACAGGGGGCGCGCCTACGAGCAGTACTTC. Translation: CASSFEDRGRAYEQYF. The rearrangement links TRBV27 to TRBJ2-7; 11 bases agree with TRBD1. The V and J ends lost 3 bases and 2 bases, in that order; junction bases with no gene match: 6. The CDR3 covers 16 residues. Germline assignment: CDR1 MNHEY and CDR2 SMNVEV (reference sequence).

The V call is TRBV27, the J call TRBJ2-3; TRBD2 agrees at 9 bases. CDR1 is MNHEY and CDR2 is SMNVEV in the germline V gene (reference sequence). The CDR3 has 17 amino acids. Trimming at V came to 5 bases and at J to 4 bases, leaving 13 bases not matched to a gene. The CDR3 bases are TGTGCCAGCAGTCACTTCCCCATTAGCGGGAGTGCAGATACGCAGTATTTT. Amino acid sequence: CASSHFPISGSADTQYF.

This chain joins TRBV27 and TRBJ1-2; D perhaps matches TRBD1 (5 bases). Per the germline V gene, CDR1 is MNHEY and CDR2 is SMNVEV (reference sequence). The CDR3 runs 15 residues. V was clipped by 2 bases and J by 7 bases, with 17 bases between them. The CDR3 coding sequence is TGTGCCAGCAGTTTACTGTCGGCAGGGCCCTTTGGCTACACCTTC. As protein: CASSLLSAGPFGYTF.